This T cell receptor beta chain stems from a study of OX40 agonist ivuxolimab in advanced cancers. In the study overall: Ivuxolimab is a fully human IgG2 antibody that activates OX40 (CD134).

Of note for this clone: Its specificity is not known.

V was pared by 5 bases and J by 3 bases, with 13 bases between. Germline CDR1 reads SGHTA; CDR2 reads FQGNSA. This CDR3 region has 14 residues. Overall study findings and caveats: There were, on average, more expanded clones in CD8+ T cells than in CD4+. The study found among the lowest clonal expansion in partial responders at 0.1-3.0 mg/kg.

Sequencing was performed with immunoSEQ multiplex PCR; in TCRdb, only in-frame clones are kept and a portion is missing. The top ten clones hold approximately 0.3% of a sample with 90,000 to 100,000 clones, roughly 89% of them seen once. This chain uses TRBV7-2 with TRBJ2-5; TRBD1 might be the D (6 bases). The sequence derives from an adult with an advanced solid tumor such as melanoma, head and neck, liver or kidney cancer. The sample was CD4+ or CD8+ T cells sorted from blood, taken in a trial of the OX40 agonist ivuxolimab. CDR3 bases: TGTGCCAGCAGCCTTCGGACAGAAGAAGAGACCCAGTACTTC. Translating gives CASSLRTEEETQYF.